This T cell receptor beta chain stems from a study of blood T cell repertoires in COVID-19. On the study more broadly: From T cells, B-cell-depleted T cells, or PBMCs came the material, which was cDNA or gDNA.

CDR1 is SGHVS and CDR2 is FNYEAQ in the germline V gene. The ends were cut back, 5 bases at V and 4 bases at J, with 20 bases in the middle. There are 16 residues in the CDR3. Measured with immunoSEQ multiplex PCR; TCRdb has only the in-frame clones, and not every one. The sample contains 110,000 or so clones, approximately 87% of which appear only once. Specimen: peripheral blood. The rearrangement uses TRBV7-6 and TRBJ2-5, with a possible D match to TRBD1 (5 bases). The sequence was collected from a woman aged 55-75 years with acute or convalescent COVID-19. The CDR3 loop is CASSRSGRGSVETQYF. The CDR3 nucleotides are TGTGCCAGCAGCCGTTCGGGTAGGGGATCAGTAGAGACCCAGTACTTC.